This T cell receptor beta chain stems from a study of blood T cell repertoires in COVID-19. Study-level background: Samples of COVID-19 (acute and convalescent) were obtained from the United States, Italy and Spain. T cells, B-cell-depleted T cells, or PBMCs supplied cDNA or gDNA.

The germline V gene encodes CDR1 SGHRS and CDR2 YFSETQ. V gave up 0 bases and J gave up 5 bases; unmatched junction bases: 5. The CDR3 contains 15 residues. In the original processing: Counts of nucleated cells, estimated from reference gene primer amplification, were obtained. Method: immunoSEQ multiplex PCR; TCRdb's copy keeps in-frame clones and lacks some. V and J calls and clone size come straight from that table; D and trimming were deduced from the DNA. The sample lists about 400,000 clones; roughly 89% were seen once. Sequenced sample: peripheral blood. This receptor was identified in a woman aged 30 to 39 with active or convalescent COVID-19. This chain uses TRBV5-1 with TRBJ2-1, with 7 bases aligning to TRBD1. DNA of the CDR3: TGCGCCAGCAGCTTGGGAGGGGACAGTAACAATGAGCAGTTCTTC. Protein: CASSLGGDSNNEQFF.